This TCR beta chain was documented in a study of blood T cell repertoires in COVID-19. On the study more broadly: Italy, Spain and the United States were the sources of the convalescent and acute COVID-19 samples. The cDNA or gDNA used as material had been derived from T cells, B-cell-depleted T cells, or PBMCs.

The authors' processing: By means of reference gene primer amplification, nucleated cell counts were estimated. The repertoire was sequenced with immunoSEQ multiplex PCR; TCRdb's copy has only in-frame clones and lacks some. That table is the source of V, J and clone size, and D and trimming were worked out from the DNA. Of under 50,000 clones detected, approximately 80% appear once; the ten largest clones hold less than 20%. The CDR3 totals 13 residues. The germline V and J ends were trimmed by 3 bases and 8 bases, with 15 bases remaining between them. The germline CDR1 and CDR2 sequences are GTSNPN and SVGIG (reference sequence).

The chain couples TRBV30 to TRBJ2-3; the D gene is possibly TRBD2 (6 bases). The TCR comes from a human donor with active or convalescent COVID-19. The donor label of this sample is uncertain. The specimen sequenced was peripheral blood. CDR3 coding DNA: TGTGCCTGGAGCGCAAAAGGAGGGAGTACGCAGTATTTT. It translates to CAWSAKGGSTQYF.